Reported below is one T cell receptor (beta chain). The germline CDR1 and CDR2 sequences are KGHSH and LQKENI. J lost 6 bases, V lost 4 bases, and 5 bases had no gene match. The CDR3 runs to 15 residues. This sample is part of a study of blood T cell repertoires in COVID-19. The wider study: COVID-19 samples collected from the United States, Italy and Spain covered acute and convalescent phases.

Profiling relied on immunoSEQ multiplex PCR, and the TCRdb table lists in-frame clones only, not all of them. This table holds roughly 120,000 clones, roughly 80% found once. The sequence was collected from a human donor in a cohort sampled during active COVID-19. V is TRBV18 and J is TRBJ2-1, with 11 bases aligning to TRBD2. Sequenced sample: peripheral blood. The CDR3 nucleotides read TGTGCCAGCTCACGTAGCGGGGGGGCACCCAATGAGCAGTTCTTC. Translated: CASSRSGGAPNEQFF.